This T cell receptor (beta chain) was profiled in a study of blood T cell repertoires in COVID-19. Study information: Material from acute and convalescent COVID-19 was sourced from the United States, Italy and Spain. Nucleic acid was either cDNA or gDNA, and it came from T cells, B-cell-depleted T cells, or PBMCs.

In the original processing: By means of reference gene primer amplification, nucleated cell counts were estimated. Sequencing used immunoSEQ multiplex PCR; TCRdb keeps in-frame clones, though not all of them. V and J calls plus clone size are reproduced from that table; the DNA served to infer D and trimming. This sample has about 210,000 clones; about 85% occur once, and the top ten carry approximately 0.9%. It was during active infection that Seattle patients were enrolled and then longitudinally followed. Trimming took 3 bases from V and 4 from J; bases not matched to a gene: 8. Per germline, CDR1 SGHDT and CDR2 YYEEEE. CDR3 length equals 15 residues.

Sequencing was done on a sample of peripheral blood. The chain employs TRBV5-6 and TRBJ2-3; 7 bases match TRBD1. The TCR sequence derives from a man aged 60 to 69 with COVID-19, enrolled during active disease. The DNA for the CDR3 is TGTGCCAGCAGCTCGACAGGGTTTTATGCAGATACGCAGTATTTT. Protein sequence: CASSSTGFYADTQYF.